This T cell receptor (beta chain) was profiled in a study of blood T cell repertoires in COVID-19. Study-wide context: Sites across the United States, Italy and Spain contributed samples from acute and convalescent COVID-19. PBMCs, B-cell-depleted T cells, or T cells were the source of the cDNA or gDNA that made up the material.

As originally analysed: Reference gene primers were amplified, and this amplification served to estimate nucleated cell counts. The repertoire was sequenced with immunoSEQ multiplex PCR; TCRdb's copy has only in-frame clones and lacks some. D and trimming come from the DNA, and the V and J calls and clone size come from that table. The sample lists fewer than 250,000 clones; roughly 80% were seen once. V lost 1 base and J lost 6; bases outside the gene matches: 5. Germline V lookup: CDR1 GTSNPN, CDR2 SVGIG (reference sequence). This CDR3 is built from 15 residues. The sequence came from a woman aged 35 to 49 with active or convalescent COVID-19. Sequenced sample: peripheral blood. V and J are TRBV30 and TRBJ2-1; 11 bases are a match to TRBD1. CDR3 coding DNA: TGTGCCTGGAGTGGGGGGACAGGGGGTTTCAATGAGCAGTTCTTC. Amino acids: CAWSGGTGGFNEQFF.